This T cell receptor (beta chain) was found in a study of cytomegalovirus exposure and HLA in healthy donors. Overall study context: Clustering assigned 81% of the approximately 400 genotyped donors to the Caucasian-associated ancestry cluster. Study outcomes and limitations: What was likely a sequencing artifact was a cluster of highly shared sequence variants.

This clone has only one observation. The antigen is undetermined. It was with 60 Vbeta and 13 Jbeta primers that the PCR ran. TCRdb's copy holds only in-frame clones and misses some; the assay was immunoSEQ multiplex PCR. Of about 160,000 clones in the sample, around 74% were seen once. Looked up from germline, CDR1 is MNHEY and CDR2 is SVGAGI. The CDR3 totals 15 residues. V gave up 6 bases and J gave up 10 bases; unmatched junction bases: 12. What was sequenced was PBMCs. The J gene is TRBJ1-6, the V gene TRBV6-5, with 7 positions matching TRBD1. The source of this sequence is a female donor in good health and CMV-seronegative. CDR3 DNA: TGTGCCAGCAGACCAAGACAGGGTGTAGTCTCACCCCTCCACTTT. This translates into CASRPRQGVVSPLHF.